Listed below are T cell receptor beta chains from one sample, sequenced in a study of graft-versus-host responses after intestinal transplantation. The method was immunoSEQ multiplex PCR; TCRdb's version includes in-frame clones alone and lacks a portion of them. The sample lists about 9,200 clones; around 91% were seen once. The sample in question was PBMCs, obtained 43 to 45 days after intestinal transplant. The receptors were sampled from a human patient who received an intestinal transplant, so some T cells may come from the graft donor. CDR3s include the opening cysteine and the closing phenylalanine or tryptophan. The D gene is left open where the match is weak. A clone size is listed for some rows: how often the clone was seen (once, few, many), or a class if it is expanded.

clone_size,d_call,v_call,j_call,cdr3_aa,cdr3_nt
NA,TRBD2,TRBV2,TRBJ2-1,CASWAGRTGGRADEQFF,TGTGCCAGCTGGGCAGGGCGTACTGGCGGGAGGGCCGATGAGCAGTTCTTC
NA,TRBD1,TRBV27,TRBJ2-2,CASKDRVHTGELFF,TGTGCCAGCAAAGACAGGGTCCACACCGGGGAGCTGTTTTTT
NA,NA,TRBV7-9,TRBJ2-1,CASSLSAWADNEQFF,TGTGCCAGCAGCTTATCTGCCTGGGCAGACAATGAGCAGTTCTTC
NA,TRBD1,TRBV18,TRBJ1-1,CASSQGENTEAFF,TGTGCCAGCTCCCAGGGGGAGAACACTGAAGCTTTCTTT
NA,TRBD2,TRBV6-4,TRBJ2-2,CASSDSTSGTGELFF,TGTGCCAGCAGTGACTCGACTAGCGGGACCGGGGAGCTGTTTTTT
NA,TRBD2,TRBV11-1,TRBJ2-7,CASSSRTGGLDYEQYF,TGTGCCAGCAGCTCCCGGACGGGAGGGTTAGACTACGAGCAGTACTTC
NA,NA,TRBV27,TRBJ1-6,CASSFGARDSPLHF,TGTGCCAGCAGTTTTGGAGCTAGGGATTCACCCCTCCACTTT
NA,TRBD2,TRBV29-1,TRBJ2-1,CSVEGLAHSYNEQFF,TGCAGCGTTGAAGGACTAGCGCACTCCTACAATGAGCAGTTCTTC
NA,NA,TRBV28,TRBJ1-2,CASSPPMRHSGYTF,TGTGCCAGCAGTCCCCCGATGCGACACTCTGGCTACACCTTC
NA,TRBD2,TRBV7-3,TRBJ2-1,CASSDQLAGYNEQFF,TGTGCCAGCAGCGACCAACTAGCGGGATACAATGAGCAGTTCTTC
NA,NA,TRBV6-1,TRBJ2-5,CASSEYSEETQYF,TGTGCCAGCAGTGAATATAGCGAGGAGACCCAGTACTTC
once,NA,TRBV5-6,TRBJ2-3,CASSPGVGPPTDTQYF,TGTGCCAGCAGCCCCGGGGTAGGGCCTCCCACAGATACGCAGTATTTT
once,NA,TRBV2,TRBJ1-5,CASSPRIGNQPQHF,TGTGCCAGCAGCCCACGTATAGGGAATCAGCCCCAGCATTTT
NA,NA,TRBV7-2,TRBJ1-3,CASSFQGPGNTIYF,TGTGCCAGCAGCTTCCAGGGTCCTGGAAACACCATATATTTT